This T cell receptor (beta chain) comes out of a study of Graves' ophthalmopathy and Graves' hyperthyroidism. Amplification of TCR beta CDR3 regions used RNA transcripts. The first round was an RT-PCR with HTBI primers, and the second round was a multiplex PCR. TCRdb passed the multiplex PCR reads through MiXCR, listing each CDR3 protein once. This table holds about 620,000 distinct CDR3 sequences, about a fifth found once. The hyperthyroidism patients had a new diagnosis of under 2 months' duration and were aged 18 to 65. None of the included patients had other autoimmune diseases, uncontrolled infections, pregnancy or lactation, as these led to exclusion. PBMCs had their origin in fresh peripheral blood (10 ml). Many counts were recorded for this clonotype. As yet, its antigen is unknown. Findings of the study overall: Sensitivity reached 70% to 71% and specificity around 72% when the model predicted ophthalmopathy progression.

Input material: peripheral blood. This receptor was taken from a woman between 18 and 29 years old with stable Graves' hyperthyroidism. Some clones in this sample may be carry-over from other donors' samples.

In DNA, the CDR3 is TGCAGTGCCAGACCGGGACTAGCGGGGGATCACGATTACTACGAGCAGTACTTC. Translation: CSARPGLAGDHDYYEQYF. The V gene is TRBV20-1, the J gene TRBJ2-7; 14 bases are a match to TRBD2. The CDR3 spans 18 residues. The J segment lost 3 bases and the V segment lost 6 bases, leaving 16 bases of the junction unmatched. Germline-derived CDR1 and CDR2 are DFQATT and SNEGSKA (reference sequence).